This T cell receptor beta chain was captured by sequencing in a study of OX40 agonist ivuxolimab in advanced cancers. Looking at the study overall: Averaging 60 years in age, with a range of roughly 20 to 80, the cohort was 65% to 85% male. Broader study findings: CD4+ T cells averaged fewer expanded clones than CD8+ T cells.

CDR1 is KGHSH, CDR2 LQKENI, per germline. Deletions cut 3 bases from V and 0 bases from J, with 9 bases between. CDR3 length equals 15 residues. As to this clone: Its specificity is unknown.

Using immunoSEQ multiplex PCR, the repertoire was profiled, and TCRdb retains in-frame clones only, with some absent. The repertoire holds roughly 92,000 clones, under 90% seen once, with 5.5% in the top ten. The TCR sequence derives from an adult with an advanced solid tumor such as melanoma, head and neck, liver or kidney cancer. The sequencing here drew on CD4+ or CD8+ T cells sorted from blood, taken in a trial of the OX40 agonist ivuxolimab. The V and J genes are TRBV18 and TRBJ1-5, with D unresolved. The CDR3 nucleotides are TGTGCCAGCTCACCTACACCGTATAGCAATCAGCCCCAGCATTTT. It codes for CASSPTPYSNQPQHF.